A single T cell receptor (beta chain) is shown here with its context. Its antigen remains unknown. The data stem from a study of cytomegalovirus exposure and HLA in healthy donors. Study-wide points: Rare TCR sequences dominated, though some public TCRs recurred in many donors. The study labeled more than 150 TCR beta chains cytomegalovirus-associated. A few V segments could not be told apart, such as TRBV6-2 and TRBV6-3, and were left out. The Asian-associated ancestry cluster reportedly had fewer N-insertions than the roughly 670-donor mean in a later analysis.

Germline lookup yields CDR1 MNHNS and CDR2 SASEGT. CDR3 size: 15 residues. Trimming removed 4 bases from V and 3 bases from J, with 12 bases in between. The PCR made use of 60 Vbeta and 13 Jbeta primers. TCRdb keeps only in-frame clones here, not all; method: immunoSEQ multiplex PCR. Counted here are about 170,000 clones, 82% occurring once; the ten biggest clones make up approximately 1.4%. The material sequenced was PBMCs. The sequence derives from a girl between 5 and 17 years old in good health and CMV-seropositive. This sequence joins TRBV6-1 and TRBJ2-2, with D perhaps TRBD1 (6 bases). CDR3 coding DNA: TGTGCCAGCAGTGCACAGGGCCTGGACACCGGGGAGCTGTTTTTT. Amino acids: CASSAQGLDTGELFF.